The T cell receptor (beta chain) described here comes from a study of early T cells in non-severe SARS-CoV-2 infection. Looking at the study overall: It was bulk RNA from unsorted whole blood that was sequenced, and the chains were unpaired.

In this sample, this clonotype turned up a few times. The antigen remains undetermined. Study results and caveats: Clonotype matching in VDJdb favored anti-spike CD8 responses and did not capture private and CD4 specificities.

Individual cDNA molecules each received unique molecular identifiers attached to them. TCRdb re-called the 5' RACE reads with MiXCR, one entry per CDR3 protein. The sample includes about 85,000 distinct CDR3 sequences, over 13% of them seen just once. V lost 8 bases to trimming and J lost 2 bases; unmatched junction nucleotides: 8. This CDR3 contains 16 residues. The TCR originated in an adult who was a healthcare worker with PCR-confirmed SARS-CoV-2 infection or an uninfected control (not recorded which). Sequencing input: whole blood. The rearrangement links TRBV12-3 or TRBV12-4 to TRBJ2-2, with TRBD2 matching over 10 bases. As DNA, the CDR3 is TGTGCCAGCTCAAAGCTAGCGGGAGAAAACACCGGGGAGCTGTTTTTT. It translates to CASSKLAGENTGELFF.